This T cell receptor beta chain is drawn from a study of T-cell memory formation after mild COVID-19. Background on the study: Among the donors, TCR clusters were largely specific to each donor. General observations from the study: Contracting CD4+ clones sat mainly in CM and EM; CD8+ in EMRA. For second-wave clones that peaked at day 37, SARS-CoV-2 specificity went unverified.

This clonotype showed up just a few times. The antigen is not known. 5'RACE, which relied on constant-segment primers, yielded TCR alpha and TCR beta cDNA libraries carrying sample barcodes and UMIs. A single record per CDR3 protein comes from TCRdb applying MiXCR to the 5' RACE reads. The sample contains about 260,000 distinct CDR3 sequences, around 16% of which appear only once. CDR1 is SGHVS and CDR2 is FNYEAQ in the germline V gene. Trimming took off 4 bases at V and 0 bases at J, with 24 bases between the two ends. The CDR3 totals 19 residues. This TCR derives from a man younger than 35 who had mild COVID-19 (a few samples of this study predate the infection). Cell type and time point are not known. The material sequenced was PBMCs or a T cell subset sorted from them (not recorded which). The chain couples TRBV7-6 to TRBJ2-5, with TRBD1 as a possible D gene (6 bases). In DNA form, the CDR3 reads TGTGCCAGCAGCTACACCCCATCCGGACAGACGAAGTACCAAGAGACCCAGTACTTC. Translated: CASSYTPSGQTKYQETQYF.